This entry describes one T cell receptor (beta chain). Produced via immunoSEQ multiplex PCR; TCRdb's table is partial and in-frame only. The table records over 95,000 clones, around nine tenths of them present only once. V lost 1 base to trimming and J lost 6 bases, with 10 bases between them. This CDR3 region has 14 residues. In germline, CDR1 is MGHRA, CDR2 YSYEKL. This record belongs to a study of T cell responses to AZD1222 COVID-19 vaccine. The source material was peripheral blood, sampled 28 days after the second AZD1222 dose. This chain joins TRBV4-1 and TRBJ1-5; D is undetermined. The clonotype was recovered from an adult who received the AZD1222 COVID-19 vaccine. CDR3 sequence: CASSQVDAPQPQHF. The CDR3 DNA reads as TGCGCCAGCAGCCAAGTAGATGCGCCTCAGCCCCAGCATTTT.